This TCR beta chain was sequenced in a study of metastatic and nonmetastatic thyroid tumors. Per the germline V gene, CDR1 is DFQATT and CDR2 is SNEGSKA (reference sequence). The junction had 2 bases not matched to a gene; V was cut back by 0 bases and J by 8 bases. The CDR3 loop spans 12 amino acids. Using MiXCR, TCRdb reanalyzed the PCR reads. Found here are over 15,000 clones, 15% to 20% of them singletons; the top ten hold approximately 17%. Every patient underwent thyroid surgery untreated. This clone was observed many times. Sequencing was done on a sample of blood. The J gene is TRBJ1-2, the V gene TRBV20-1; 8 bases are shared with TRBD1. The receptor was derived from a male donor with papillary thyroid cancer or a benign thyroid nodule (not recorded which). Some clones in this sample may be carry-over from other donors' samples. The CDR3 DNA is TGCAGTGCTAGAGATCGGGACAGGGGCTACACCTTC. Protein product: CSARDRDRGYTF.